A single sample gave rise to the 29 T cell receptor beta chains below, sequenced in a study of blood T cell repertoires in COVID-19. Generated by immunoSEQ multiplex PCR, the TCRdb table keeps only in-frame clones and is missing some. This sample yields approximately 150,000 clones, of which about 80% are seen a single time; approximately 9.1% belongs to the top ten. The sample taken for sequencing was peripheral blood. These receptors all come from a woman in her seventies with acute or convalescent COVID-19.

The chain uses TRBV6-2 or TRBV6-3 and TRBJ1-1; D possibly corresponds to TRBD1 (6 bases). The CDR3 runs to 14 residues. Trimming stripped 2 bases from V and 5 bases from J, with 12 bases between. The germline V gene encodes CDR1 MNHEY and CDR2 SVGEGT. CDR3 sequence: CASSYAPRGTEAFF. The CDR3 DNA follows: TGTGCCAGCAGTTACGCCCCTAGGGGGACTGAAGCTTTCTTT.

The gene calls are TRBV6-5 and TRBJ2-2; the match to TRBD1 covers 7 bases. V lost 6 bases and J lost 2; bases outside the gene matches: 6. From germline, CDR1 is MNHEY and CDR2 SVGAGI. The CDR3 is 15 amino acids. CDR3 sequence reads: CASRNSGGNTGELFF. Here the CDR3 DNA reads TGTGCCAGCAGAAATTCAGGGGGTAACACCGGGGAGCTGTTTTTT.

The chain joins TRBV4-3 to TRBJ1-2; D remains ambiguous. The germline V gene has CDR1 LGHNA and CDR2 YSLEER. The CDR3 is made up of 16 amino acids. V was trimmed by 4 bases and J by 2 bases, leaving 17 bases between them. CDR3 residues: CASSLSPCERNYGYTF. The CDR3 DNA is TGCGCCAGCAGCCTATCACCCTGCGAGAGGAACTATGGCTACACCTTC.

The rearrangement links TRBV5-1 to TRBJ1-1; weak D call: TRBD1 (6 bases). Germline values: CDR1 SGHRS, CDR2 YFSETQ. The V end was cut by 4 bases, the J end by 1 base, with 14 bases between. The CDR3 is 15 residues long. Here the CDR3 reads CASSTTGIGNTEAFF. The CDR3, as DNA: TGCGCCAGCAGCACCACAGGGATCGGGAACACTGAAGCTTTCTTT.

This rearrangement joins TRBV11-2 to TRBJ2-7; D possibly corresponds to TRBD2 (6 bases). CDR3 length: 16 amino acids. V was cut by 2 bases and J by 0 bases, with 14 bases left in between. Germline CDR1 SGHAT, CDR2 FQNNGV. The CDR3 nucleotides are TGTGCCAGCAGCTTATCACGGGGGACTGGCTCCTACGAGCAGTACTTC. Translated: CASSLSRGTGSYEQYF.

This clone has a single count. CDR3 in DNA: TGCAGCGTTCAGTTGCAGGGCATTGGTTATGGCTACACCTTC. This gives the protein CSVQLQGIGYGYTF. The rearrangement links TRBV29-1 to TRBJ1-2; weak D call: TRBD1 (5 bases). The CDR3 totals 14 residues. CDR1 is SQVTM, CDR2 ANQGSEA, per germline. Trimming removed 5 bases from V and 5 bases from J, with 18 bases in between.

V and J are TRBV18 and TRBJ2-7; TRBD1 matches at 11 bases. V shed 2 bases and J 0 bases; nucleotides not matched to a gene: 0. The CDR3 totals 15 residues. Germline V lookup: CDR1 KGHSH, CDR2 LQKENI. CDR3: CASSPGTGGSYEQYF. In DNA, the CDR3 is TGTGCCAGCTCACCAGGGACAGGGGGCTCCTACGAGCAGTACTTC.

The genes are TRBV19 and TRBJ1-2; D is unclear. Trimming cost V 0 bases and J 8 bases, with 13 bases left between them. The CDR3 covers 14 residues. Germline CDR1 reads LNHDA; CDR2 reads SQIVND (reference sequence). CDR3 residues: CASSIEANLVGYTF. The DNA for the CDR3 is TGTGCCAGTAGTATAGAGGCCAACCTGGTAGGCTACACCTTC.

The chain joins TRBV12-3 or TRBV12-4 to TRBJ2-2, with D hard to call. CDR3 length: 13 residues. V lost 4 bases and J lost 2, with 5 bases in between. The DNA of the CDR3 is TGTGCCAGCAGTTCCAGTAACACCGGGGAGCTGTTTTTT. Its translation: CASSSSNTGELFF.

The chain recombines TRBV5-8 with TRBJ1-4; D is uncertain. The germline V gene has CDR1 SGHTS and CDR2 YDEGEE. This CDR3 is 12 amino acids long. The ends were cut back, 2 bases at V and 15 bases at J, with 14 bases in the middle. The CDR3 is CASSFAGWEMFF. DNA of the CDR3: TGTGCCAGCAGCTTCGCCGGATGGGAGATGTTTTTT.

The DNA for the CDR3 is TGTGCCTGGAGACGACTCGGCGGCTACACCTTC. It codes for CAWRRLGGYTF. The chain has TRBV30 and TRBJ1-2; D is unclear. Trimming took off 3 bases at V and 8 bases at J, with 10 bases between the two ends. Per germline, CDR1 GTSNPN and CDR2 SVGIG (reference sequence). The CDR3 is 11 amino acids.

This clone was counted once. The chain couples TRBV4-3 to TRBJ2-7; 9 bases match TRBD2. V dropped 2 bases and J dropped 2; count of bases not matched to a gene: 7. This CDR3 has 16 residues. Germline V gene data show CDR1 as LGHNA and CDR2 as YSLEER. CDR3 residues: CASSQNIAGDTYEQYF. As DNA, the CDR3 is TGCGCCAGCAGCCAAAACATAGCGGGAGACACCTACGAGCAGTACTTC.

The chain couples TRBV6-2 or TRBV6-3 to TRBJ2-3; TRBD1 might be the D (5 bases). Trimming pared 4 bases from V and 1 base from J, leaving 15 bases between. The CDR3 is made up of 16 amino acids. The germline CDR1 and CDR2 sequences are MNHEY and SVGEGT. The chain's CDR3 is CASSSYRSFRTDTQYF. The CDR3 coding sequence is TGTGCCAGCAGTTCCTACAGGTCCTTTCGCACAGATACGCAGTATTTT.

This chain joins TRBV30 and TRBJ1-1; D is perhaps TRBD1 (5 bases). Trimming stripped 7 bases from V and 5 bases from J, with 14 bases between. Per germline, CDR1 GTSNPN and CDR2 SVGIG (reference sequence). The CDR3 loop spans 12 amino acids. CDR3 bases: TGTGCCTTACTCAGGGATGGAACTGAAGCTTTCTTT. Its translation: CALLRDGTEAFF.

The chain carries TRBV5-1 and TRBJ2-6; 7 nucleotides match TRBD1. Unmatched junction bases numbered 6, after V lost 4 bases and J lost 2 bases. Germline-derived CDR1 and CDR2 are SGHRS and YFSETQ. The CDR3 spans 16 residues. The CDR3: CASSKLTGPGANVLTF. CDR3 coding DNA: TGCGCCAGCAGCAAATTGACAGGGCCTGGGGCCAACGTCCTGACTTTC.

The count of this clone is one. V usage is TRBV9 and J usage is TRBJ1-1; D may be TRBD1 (6 bases). With 3 bases removed from V and 1 base from J, the gap between germline ends came to 13 bases. CDR1 and CDR2 from the germline V gene are SGDLS and YYNGEE. CDR3 length: 15 residues. CDR3 nucleotides: TGTGCCAGCAGCGCCAGGGGCAGGGGGAACACTGAAGCTTTCTTT. Its translation: CASSARGRGNTEAFF.

The rearrangement joins TRBV28 to TRBJ2-3; 12 bases are shared with TRBD2. Germline values: CDR1 MDHEN, CDR2 SYDVKM. The V and J ends lost 3 bases and 6 bases, in that order; junction bases with no gene match: 10. This CDR3 is built from 17 residues. CDR3 nucleotide sequence: TGTGCCAGCAGTTTGGGTCTAGCGGGGGGGACGGGGGATACGCAGTATTTT. Translation gives CASSLGLAGGTGDTQYF.

The rearrangement uses TRBV28 and TRBJ1-2; TRBD1 might be the D (5 bases). Deletions cut 7 bases from V and 3 bases from J, with 9 bases between. CDR3 size: 12 residues. CDR1 is MDHEN and CDR2 is SYDVKM in the germline V gene. The CDR3: CASMGGDYGYTF. Written as DNA, the CDR3 is TGTGCCAGCATGGGAGGGGACTATGGCTACACCTTC.

This clone was detected only once. The chain recombines TRBV4-2 with TRBJ1-2; a possible D gene is TRBD1 (6 bases). Trimming removed 5 bases at V and 4 bases at J, with 17 bases between. Germline CDR1 reads LGHNA; CDR2 reads YNFKEQ. The CDR3 spans 15 residues. This chain's CDR3 is CASSSQTGGGYGYTF. As DNA, the CDR3 is TGTGCCAGCAGCTCACAGACAGGAGGAGGCTATGGCTACACCTTC.

The gene calls are TRBV10-3 and TRBJ1-4; D gene unclear. This CDR3 has 15 residues. The germline V gene encodes CDR1 ENHRY and CDR2 SYGVKD. V was pared by 8 bases and J by 1 base, with 14 bases between. The CDR3 is CAISSSPGTNEKLFF. The CDR3 nucleotides read TGTGCCATCTCCTCCTCCCCGGGAACTAATGAAAAACTGTTTTTT.

This clone was observed once. J is TRBJ2-3 and V is TRBV7-2; tentatively, D is TRBD2 (6 bases). V was cut by 4 bases and J by 1 base, with 12 bases left in between. The CDR3 runs to 15 residues. Germline V CDR1 and CDR2: SGHTA, FQGNSA. In DNA form, the CDR3 reads TGTGCCAGCAGCTGGACCGGGACTGGCACAGATACGCAGTATTTT. This translates into CASSWTGTGTDTQYF.

The chain is built from TRBV6-1 and TRBJ1-2, with 8 bases matching TRBD1. Germline CDR1 reads MNHNS; CDR2 reads SASEGT. V was pared by 5 bases and J by 8 bases, with 7 bases of the junction left unmatched. This CDR3 spans 13 amino acids. Written as DNA, the CDR3 is TGTGCCAGCAGTCTCGGACAGGGCAGCGGCTACACCTTC. It is translated as CASSLGQGSGYTF.

The chain recombines TRBV5-4 with TRBJ2-1; 7 nucleotides match TRBD1. Germline CDR1 and CDR2: SGHNT and YYREEE (reference sequence). V trimming: 4 bases; J trimming: 5 bases; junction bases outside the gene matches: 3. The CDR3 has 13 amino acids. CDR3 bases: TGTGCCAGCAGCGGGGACAGAAACAATGAGCAGTTCTTC. It specifies CASSGDRNNEQFF.

The chain combines TRBV19 with TRBJ1-4; D gene ambiguous. Germline values: CDR1 LNHDA, CDR2 SQIVND (reference sequence). Trimming took 5 bases from V and 1 from J, leaving 8 bases between them. This CDR3 contains 14 residues. The CDR3 spells CASSPPGTNEKLFF. The CDR3 region has the DNA TGTGCCAGTAGTCCGCCGGGAACTAATGAAAAACTGTTTTTT.

The J gene is TRBJ2-6, the V gene TRBV28; D possibly corresponds to TRBD2 (5 bases). V lost 5 bases to trimming and J lost 4 bases, with 15 bases between them. Looked up from germline, CDR1 is MDHEN and CDR2 is SYDVKM. The CDR3 contains 16 residues. CDR3 region: CASSMHLAAGANVLTF. The CDR3, as DNA: TGTGCCAGCAGTATGCACCTAGCAGCAGGGGCCAACGTCCTGACTTTC.

The gene calls are TRBV7-2 and TRBJ2-7; 7 bases line up with TRBD1. This CDR3 region has 17 residues. The V gene's germline CDR1 is SGHTA and CDR2 FQGNSA. V lost 0 bases and J lost 4; bases outside the gene matches: 12. DNA for the CDR3: TGTGCCAGCAGCTTAGCATTGACGGGACAGAGGGATTACGAGCAGTACTTC. Protein: CASSLALTGQRDYEQYF. The variable domain in full, with the rest retrieved from reference TRBV7-2 and TRBJ2-7, is GAGVSQSPSNKVTEKGKDVELRCDPISGHTALYWYRQSLGQGLEFLIYFQGNSAPDKSGLPSDRFSAERTGGSVSTLTIQRTQQEDSAVYLCASSLALTGQRDYEQYFGPGTRLTVT.

The CDR3 here is CASSPRQLSTDTQYF. Here the CDR3 DNA reads TGTGCCAGCTCACCTAGACAGCTAAGCACAGATACGCAGTATTTT. V usage is TRBV18 and J usage is TRBJ2-3; maybe TRBD1 (5 bases). V was cut by 3 bases and J by 0 bases, with 10 bases left in between. The CDR3 has 15 residues. From germline, CDR1 is KGHSH and CDR2 LQKENI.

A note on this clone: The junction and the germline gene differ at one end; a read error may be behind it. The genes are TRBV28 and TRBJ1-1, with D perhaps matching TRBD1 (6 bases). This CDR3 region has 16 residues. Germline CDR1 and CDR2: MDHEN and SYDVKM. CDR3 protein: CASRSPGRQENAEAFF. The CDR3 DNA sequence: TGTGCCAGCAGATCCCCGGGCCGACAGGAGAACGCTGAAGCTTTCTTT.

This chain connects TRBV9 to TRBJ1-5; D is unclear. The germline gives CDR1 SGDLS, CDR2 YYNGEE. V was cut by 0 bases and J by 7 bases, with 14 bases left in between. The CDR3 consists of 15 residues. CDR3 nucleotides: TGTGCCAGCAGCGTAGGCGGGTTAAATGGACAGCCCCAGCATTTT. It specifies CASSVGGLNGQPQHF. Based on the CDR3 plus reference TRBV9 and TRBJ1-5, the full variable domain is DSGVTQTPKHLITATGQRVTLRCSPRSGDLSVYWYQQSLDQGLQFLIQYYNGEERAKGNILERFSAQQFPDLHSELNLSSLELGDSALYFCASSVGGLNGQPQHFGDGTRLSIL.